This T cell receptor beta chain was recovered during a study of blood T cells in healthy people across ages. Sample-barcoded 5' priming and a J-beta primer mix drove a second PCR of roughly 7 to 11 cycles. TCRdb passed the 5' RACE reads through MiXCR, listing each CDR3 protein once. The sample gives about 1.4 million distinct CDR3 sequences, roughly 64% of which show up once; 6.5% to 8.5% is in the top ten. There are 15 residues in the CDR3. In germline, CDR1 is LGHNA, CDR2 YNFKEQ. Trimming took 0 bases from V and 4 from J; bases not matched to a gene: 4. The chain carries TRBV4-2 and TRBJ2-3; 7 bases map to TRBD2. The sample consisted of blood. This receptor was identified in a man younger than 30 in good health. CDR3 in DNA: TGTGCCAGCAGCCAAGATACGGCGGGGGCAGATACGCAGTATTTT. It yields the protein CASSQDTAGADTQYF.